These T cell receptor beta chains were read from a single sample in a study of vaccination effects on CD4 cells after COVID-19. No antigen has been assigned to these receptors. Assay: immunoSEQ multiplex PCR; the TCRdb copy retains only in-frame clones and omits some. The sample holds more than 20,000 clones, 60% to 75% seen once. The material sequenced was CD4+ T cells from PBMCs cultured with HCoV-OC43 spike peptides, taken before COVID-19 vaccination. The receptors derive from a human donor who received a COVID-19 vaccine. Both conserved end residues are part of each CDR3. A D gene is named only where the DNA matches it firmly. Rows give clone size only sometimes, using once, few, many, or a class for an expanded clone.

TRBV6-5	TRBJ2-3	NA	TRBD2	CSGTSGISTDTQYF	TGTTCAGGCACTAGCGGGATAAGCACAGATACGCAGTATTTT
TRBV19	TRBJ1-1	few	TRBD1	CASRDRGDTEAFF	TGTGCCAGTAGGGACAGGGGGGACACTGAAGCTTTCTTT
TRBV6-6	TRBJ2-7	NA	NA	CASSYRQHYEQYF	TGTGCCAGCAGTTATAGACAGCACTACGAGCAGTACTTC
TRBV7-2	TRBJ2-1	NA	TRBD1	CASSLDRGTYNEQFF	TGTGCCAGCAGCTTAGACAGGGGAACCTACAATGAGCAGTTCTTC
TRBV5-1	TRBJ2-7	NA	NA	CASSLALRGRDEQYF	TGCGCCAGCAGCTTGGCCCTGCGGGGCAGGGACGAGCAGTACTTC
TRBV6-6	TRBJ2-2	NA	TRBD1	CASSYYPGQGSGELFF	TGTGCCAGCAGTTACTATCCGGGACAGGGGTCCGGGGAGCTGTTTTTT
TRBV19	TRBJ2-1	NA	NA	CASSIVRYNEQFF	TGTGCCAGTAGTATAGTTCGGTACAATGAGCAGTTCTTC
TRBV5-4	TRBJ1-2	NA	NA	CASSLGQVKGGYTF	TGTGCCAGCAGCTTGGGACAGGTCAAGGGTGGCTACACCTTC
TRBV12-3/TRBV12-4	TRBJ1-2	NA	NA	CASSERRGGYTF	TGTGCCAGCAGTGAACGCAGAGGAGGCTACACCTTC
TRBV19	TRBJ2-3	NA	TRBD2	CASRQSGAASTDTQYF	TGTGCCAGTAGACAAAGCGGGGCAGCTAGCACAGATACGCAGTATTTT
TRBV7-2	TRBJ1-2	NA	TRBD1	CASSPKGRQGLRSDGGYTF	TGTGCCAGCAGCCCAAAGGGGAGACAGGGATTGAGGTCGGACGGTGGCTACACCTTC
TRBV6-5	TRBJ1-2	NA	TRBD1	CASRGTARDGYTF	TGTGCCAGCAGAGGGACAGCTCGAGATGGCTACACCTTC
TRBV5-4	TRBJ1-1	NA	NA	CASSAPGAPNTEAFF	TGTGCCAGCAGCGCCCCAGGAGCCCCGAACACTGAAGCTTTCTTT
TRBV18	TRBJ1-1	NA	NA	CASSPPVRIEAFF	TGTGCCAGCTCACCACCGGTCAGAATTGAAGCTTTCTTT
TRBV12-3/TRBV12-4	TRBJ1-4	NA	NA	CASSSGTDEKLFF	TGTGCCAGCAGCTCCGGGACGGATGAAAAACTGTTTTTT
TRBV30	TRBJ1-2	few	NA	CAWSVLFRVGSGYTF	TGTGCCTGGAGTGTACTGTTTAGGGTTGGGTCTGGCTACACCTTC
TRBV4-1	TRBJ2-5	NA	TRBD2	CASSPGLAGGETQYF	TGCGCCAGCAGCCCCGGACTAGCGGGAGGAGAGACCCAGTACTTC
TRBV5-1	TRBJ1-3	NA	NA	CASSSDGRALGNTIYF	TGCGCCAGCAGCTCGGACGGGCGCGCACTCGGAAACACCATATATTTT
TRBV10-2	TRBJ1-5	few	TRBD1	CASSETGGGNQPQHF	TGCGCCAGCAGTGAAACAGGGGGCGGCAATCAGCCCCAGCATTTT
TRBV6-2/TRBV6-3	TRBJ2-3	NA	NA	CASSYSKSGTDTQYF	TGTGCCAGCAGTTACTCGAAGAGCGGTACAGATACGCAGTATTTT
TRBV5-6	TRBJ1-2	NA	TRBD1	CASSPRRGGIYGYTF	TGTGCCAGCAGCCCCCGGCGAGGGGGCATCTATGGCTACACCTTC
TRBV2	TRBJ2-7	NA	NA	CASMAGAIYYEQYF	TGTGCCAGCATGGCAGGGGCTATCTACTACGAGCAGTACTTC
TRBV7-8	TRBJ1-5	NA	NA	CASSRRQSNQPQHF	TGTGCCAGCAGCAGACGACAGAGCAATCAGCCCCAGCATTTT
TRBV9	TRBJ2-5	NA	NA	CASSVNRGETQYF	TGTGCCAGCAGCGTGAATAGGGGGGAGACCCAGTACTTC
TRBV10-3	TRBJ2-5	NA	TRBD2	CAPVRAGGGETQYF	TGTGCCCCGGTGAGGGCGGGGGGAGGAGAGACCCAGTACTTC
TRBV10-1	TRBJ1-2	NA	NA	CASSESIGIGYTF	TGCGCCAGCAGTGAGTCAATCGGAATTGGCTACACCTTC
TRBV6-5	TRBJ2-7	NA	NA	CASTGEGTYEQYF	TGTGCCAGTACAGGGGAGGGCACCTACGAGCAGTACTTC
TRBV3-1/TRBV3-2	TRBJ1-1	once	NA	CASSQGVLGTEAFF	TGTGCCAGCAGCCAAGGGGTTTTGGGCACTGAAGCTTTCTTT
TRBV6-5	TRBJ1-1	NA	NA	CASSPGRGRTEAFF	TGTGCCAGCAGTCCGGGCAGGGGTCGCACTGAAGCTTTCTTT
TRBV2	TRBJ2-5	NA	NA	CASSLLGGETQYF	TGTGCCAGCAGCCTCCTAGGGGGGGAGACCCAGTACTTC
TRBV14	TRBJ1-2	NA	TRBD1	CASSQDRSYGYTF	TGTGCCAGCAGCCAGGACAGGAGCTATGGCTACACCTTC
TRBV2	TRBJ2-7	NA	NA	CASSGDFISEQYF	TGTGCCAGCAGTGGTGACTTCATTTCCGAGCAGTACTTC
TRBV5-1	TRBJ2-7	NA	TRBD1	CASSFWDRGDSSYEQYF	TGCGCCAGCAGCTTTTGGGACAGGGGGGATAGCTCCTACGAGCAGTACTTC
TRBV10-2	TRBJ2-7	once	NA	CASSLRRAIYEQYF	TGCGCCAGCAGCCTTAGGAGGGCGATTTACGAGCAGTACTTC
TRBV11-2	TRBJ2-5	few	NA	CASSYQPHRRPRETQYF	TGTGCCAGCAGCTATCAACCCCACAGGCGACCCAGAGAGACCCAGTACTTC
TRBV5-1	TRBJ2-2	NA	NA	CASSSLTASNTGELFF	TGCGCCAGCAGCTCCCTGACAGCCTCGAACACCGGGGAGCTGTTTTTT
TRBV5-6	TRBJ2-7	NA	NA	CASSWGDSQGGEQYF	TGTGCCAGCAGCTGGGGGGACAGCCAAGGAGGCGAGCAGTACTTC
TRBV2	TRBJ1-3	NA	NA	CASSEREYTIYF	TGTGCCAGCAGTGAGAGGGAATACACCATATATTTT
TRBV9	TRBJ2-1	once	NA	CASSVSQGYYNEQFF	TGTGCCAGCAGCGTTAGCCAGGGTTACTACAATGAGCAGTTCTTC
TRBV4-1	TRBJ1-2	NA	NA	CASSQEATINYGYTF	TGCGCCAGCAGCCAAGAAGCCACTATTAACTATGGCTACACCTTC
TRBV12-3/TRBV12-4	TRBJ1-4	NA	NA	CASANPVNEKLFF	TGTGCCAGCGCCAACCCGGTGAATGAAAAACTGTTTTTT
TRBV19	TRBJ1-4	few	NA	CASRGVAATNEKLFF	TGTGCCAGTAGGGGGGTTGCGGCAACTAATGAAAAACTGTTTTTT
TRBV5-1	TRBJ2-7	once	TRBD1	CASSTQGGLHSYEQYF	TGCGCCAGCAGCACACAAGGGGGCCTACATTCCTACGAGCAGTACTTC
TRBV3-1/TRBV3-2	TRBJ2-2	NA	NA	CASSQGSRGITGELFF	TGTGCCAGCAGCCAAGGGAGCAGGGGAATTACCGGGGAGCTGTTTTTT
TRBV12-3/TRBV12-4	TRBJ1-4	NA	NA	CASSLGLSEKLFF	TGTGCCAGCAGTTTGGGGTTGAGCGAAAAACTGTTTTTT
TRBV23-1	TRBJ2-1	once	NA	CASSQGRGGRGINEQFF	TGCGCCAGCAGTCAAGGACGTGGCGGTCGCGGAATCAATGAGCAGTTCTTC
TRBV18	TRBJ1-1	once	NA	CASSPSTELNTEAFF	TGTGCCAGCTCACCTAGTACAGAGCTGAACACTGAAGCTTTCTTT
TRBV2	TRBJ2-5	NA	NA	CASSDRETQYF	TGTGCCAGCAGTGATCGGGAGACCCAGTACTTC
TRBV30	TRBJ2-7	NA	TRBD1	CAWTTPGQGFDEQYF	TGTGCCTGGACCACTCCGGGACAGGGTTTCGACGAGCAGTACTTC
TRBV5-4	TRBJ2-7	NA	NA	CASSLVEASGEQYF	TGTGCCAGCAGCTTGGTAGAAGCTTCGGGCGAGCAGTACTTC
TRBV5-1	TRBJ2-3	NA	NA	CASSLTRERRDTQYF	TGCGCCAGCAGCTTGACTAGGGAGAGGAGGGATACGCAGTATTTT
TRBV5-1	TRBJ1-4	once	NA	CASSFARDTGNEKLFF	TGCGCCAGCAGCTTCGCCAGGGATACGGGTAATGAAAAACTGTTTTTT
TRBV25-1	TRBJ1-2	NA	TRBD1	CASTQETGNYGYTF	TGTGCCAGCACCCAAGAGACAGGGAACTATGGCTACACCTTC